Presented here are 8 T cell receptor beta chains from one specimen sequenced in a study of cytomegalovirus exposure and HLA in healthy donors. Data came from immunoSEQ multiplex PCR; TCRdb stores just in-frame clones and leaves some out. The data contain 100,000 to 150,000 clones, 75% to 90% of them singletons. The sequenced sample was PBMCs. Receptor source: a woman between 18 and 29 years old in good health and CMV-seronegative.

This chain connects TRBV5-4 to TRBJ2-7; 8 nucleotides match TRBD1. CDR1 SGHNT and CDR2 YYREEE come from the germline V gene (reference sequence). V lost 4 bases to trimming and J lost 6 bases; unmatched junction nucleotides: 12. This CDR3 spans 15 amino acids. For the CDR3, the DNA is TGTGCCAGCAGCGCCCGGGACAGGTCTCTTGGCGAGCAGTACTTC. Translation: CASSARDRSLGEQYF.

The chain joins TRBV13 to TRBJ1-1, with D possibly matching TRBD1 (6 bases). CDR3 length: 13 amino acids. Germline values: CDR1 PRHDT, CDR2 FYEKMQ (reference sequence). V was shortened by 6 bases and J by 0 bases, with 8 bases between the two germline ends. The chain's CDR3 is CASRDSLNTEAFF. CDR3 nucleotide sequence: TGTGCCAGCAGGGACAGCCTGAACACTGAAGCTTTCTTT.

The CDR3 loop reads CASRDRVTDTQYF. The CDR3 DNA reads as TGTGCCAGCCGGGACAGGGTTACAGATACGCAGTATTTT. This chain links TRBV6-5 with TRBJ2-3; TRBD1 matches at 9 bases. Germline-derived CDR1 and CDR2 are MNHEY and SVGAGI. CDR3 length: 13 residues. The V and J ends lost 8 bases and 3 bases, in that order; junction bases with no gene match: 3.

The rearrangement links TRBV10-1 to TRBJ2-2, with 8 bases identical to TRBD2. The ends lost 6 bases at V and 4 bases at J; junction bases unmatched: 10. The length of the CDR3 is 16 residues. Germline V gene sequence: CDR1 WNHNN, CDR2 SYGVQD (reference sequence). CDR3 coding DNA: TGCGCCAGCAGCCCCGGGACTAGTTCTTTCACCGGGGAGCTGTTTTTT. Translation: CASSPGTSSFTGELFF.

The rearrangement uses TRBV10-1 and TRBJ2-1, with 7 positions matching TRBD2. Germline assignment: CDR1 WNHNN and CDR2 SYGVQD (reference sequence). This CDR3 has 15 residues. Trimming took 3 bases from V and 2 from J; bases not matched to a gene: 4. The CDR3 loop is CASSDGLGTYNEQFF. The CDR3 DNA sequence: TGCGCCAGCAGTGACGGACTAGGAACCTACAATGAGCAGTTCTTC.

V is TRBV28 and J is TRBJ1-2, with D unclear. The CDR3 spans 12 residues. CDR1 MDHEN and CDR2 SYDVKM come from the germline V gene. Trimming cost V 7 bases and J 5 bases, with 11 bases left between them. The CDR3 region is CASTRGRYGYTF. CDR3 DNA: TGTGCCAGCACCCGAGGGAGGTATGGCTACACCTTC.

The V gene is TRBV27, the J gene TRBJ2-1, with 11 positions matching TRBD2. The CDR3 is 18 amino acids. V lost 4 bases, J lost 7 bases, and 15 bases stayed unmatched. The germline V gene has CDR1 MNHEY and CDR2 SMNVEV (reference sequence). The CDR3 DNA follows: TGTGCCAGCAGTTCCCCGGGTAGCGGGAGGGCCAGGTGGAATGAGCAGTTCTTC. Translating gives CASSSPGSGRARWNEQFF.

This chain uses TRBV7-9 with TRBJ2-3, with 8 nucleotides matching TRBD1. CDR1 is SEHNR, CDR2 FQNEAQ, per germline (reference sequence). Germline trimming cut 4 bases from V and 2 bases from J; bases unmatched to any gene: 5. The CDR3 has 15 residues. CDR3: CASSSTGVNTDTQYF. CDR3 DNA sequence: TGTGCCAGCAGCTCGACAGGGGTCAACACAGATACGCAGTATTTT. Based on the CDR3 plus reference TRBV7-9 and TRBJ2-3, the full variable domain is DTGVSQNPRHKITKRGQNVTFRCDPISEHNRLYWYRQTLGQGPEFLTYFQNEAQLEKSRLLSDRFSAERPKGSFSTLEIQRTEQGDSAMYLCASSSTGVNTDTQYFGPGTRLTVL.